This T cell receptor (beta chain) was obtained from a study of molecular identifiers for immune sequencing clone quantification. V gave up 4 bases and J gave up 3 bases; unmatched junction bases: 14. Looked up from germline, CDR1 is LGHNA and CDR2 is YSLEER. CDR3 size: 17 residues. TCRdb re-called the PCR reads with MiXCR, one entry per CDR3 protein. Among about 630,000 distinct CDR3 sequences listed, 25% were seen once. The receptor was isolated from a human donor in good health. Some libraries in this study had Jurkat cell RNA spiked in. Input material: naive CD8+ T cells from blood, with Jurkat cell RNA spiked in. Described subset: FACS-sorted CD8+CD4-CCR7+CD45RA+ naive T cells. V and J are TRBV4-3 and TRBJ1-2; TRBD1 aligns across 7 bases. The DNA of the CDR3 is TGCGCCAGCAGCCTAACTATTATCGACAGGGAATACTATGGCTACACCTTC. It encodes CASSLTIIDREYYGYTF.